This T cell receptor (beta chain) was obtained from a study of T cells in Graves' hyperthyroidism and ophthalmopathy. The CDR3 regions of TCR beta were amplified from RNA transcripts. With the HTBI primer set, the TCR CDR3 went through a first round of RT-PCR. TCRdb fed the multiplex PCR reads into MiXCR, producing one record per CDR3 protein. Among hundreds of thousands of distinct CDR3 sequences listed, around 15% were seen once. Germline V lookup: CDR1 SGHVS, CDR2 FQNEAQ. The CDR3 loop spans 16 amino acids. The V gene lost 4 bases and the J gene lost 8 bases, with 21 bases spanning the gap. Study-level findings and limits: A model of 13 V-J pairs discriminated ophthalmopathy from stable hyperthyroidism. Blood samples included most of the expanded thyroid clonotypes exceeding 0.001.

This clonotype has a count of ten or more. Its specificity is not known. Orbital computed tomography and thyroid ultrasound, together with serum TRAb and thyroxine and clinical symptoms, were used for diagnoses. Isolation of PBMCs was performed on around 9.8 ml fresh peripheral blood. The J gene is TRBJ2-1, the V gene TRBV7-8; tentatively, D is TRBD1 or TRBD2 (5 bases each). The material sequenced was blood. The TCR was taken from a woman between 40 and 55 years old with Graves' hyperthyroidism. The CDR3 coding sequence is TGTGCCAGCAGCTCCCCCCTAGCTATTATAGGGGATGAGCAGTTCTTC. This encodes CASSSPLAIIGDEQFF.